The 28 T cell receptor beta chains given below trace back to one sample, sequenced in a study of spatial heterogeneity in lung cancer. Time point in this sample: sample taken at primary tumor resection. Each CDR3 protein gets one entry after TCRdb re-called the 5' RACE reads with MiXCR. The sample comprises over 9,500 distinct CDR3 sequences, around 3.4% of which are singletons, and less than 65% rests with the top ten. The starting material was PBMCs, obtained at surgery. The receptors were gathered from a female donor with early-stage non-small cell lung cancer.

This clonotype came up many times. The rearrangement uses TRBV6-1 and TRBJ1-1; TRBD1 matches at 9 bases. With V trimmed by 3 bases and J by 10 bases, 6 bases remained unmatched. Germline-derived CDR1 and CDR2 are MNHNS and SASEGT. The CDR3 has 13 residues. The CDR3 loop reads CASSDGQGKGAFF. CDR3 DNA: TGTGCCAGCAGTGACGGACAGGGGAAAGGAGCTTTCTTT.

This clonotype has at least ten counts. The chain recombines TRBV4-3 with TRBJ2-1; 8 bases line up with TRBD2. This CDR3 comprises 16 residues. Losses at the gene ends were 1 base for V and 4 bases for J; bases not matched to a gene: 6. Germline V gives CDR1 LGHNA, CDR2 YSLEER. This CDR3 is CASSQVLAGPYNEQFF. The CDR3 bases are TGCGCCAGCAGCCAAGTCCTAGCGGGTCCGTACAATGAGCAGTTCTTC.

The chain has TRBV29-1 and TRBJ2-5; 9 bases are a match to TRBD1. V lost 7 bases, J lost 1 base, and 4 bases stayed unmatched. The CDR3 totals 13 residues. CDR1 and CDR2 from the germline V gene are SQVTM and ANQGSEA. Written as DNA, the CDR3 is TGCAGCGGGGAACAGGGGGCCCAAGAGACCCAGTACTTC. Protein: CSGEQGAQETQYF.

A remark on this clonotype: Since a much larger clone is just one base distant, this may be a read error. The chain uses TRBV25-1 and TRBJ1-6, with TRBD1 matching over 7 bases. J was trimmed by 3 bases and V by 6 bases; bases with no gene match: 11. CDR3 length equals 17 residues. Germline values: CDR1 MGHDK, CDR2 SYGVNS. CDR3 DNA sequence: TGTGCCAGCAGATCTCGGGACCAGGGGGTCTATAATTCACCCCTCCACTTT. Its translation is CASRSRDQGVYNSPLHF.

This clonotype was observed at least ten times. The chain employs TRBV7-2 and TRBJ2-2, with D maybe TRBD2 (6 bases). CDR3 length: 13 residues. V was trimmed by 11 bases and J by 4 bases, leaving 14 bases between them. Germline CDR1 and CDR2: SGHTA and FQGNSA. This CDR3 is CAGGAAPTGELFF. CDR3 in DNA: TGTGCCGGAGGGGCGGCGCCCACCGGGGAGCTGTTTTTT.

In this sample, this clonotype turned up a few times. The CDR3 DNA follows: TGTGCCAGCAGCGCAGGGGGCACCGGAAACACCATATATTTT. It specifies CASSAGGTGNTIYF. The rearrangement joins TRBV7-8 to TRBJ1-3, with TRBD1 matching over 8 bases. This CDR3 has 14 amino acids. Germline V lookup: CDR1 SGHVS, CDR2 FQNEAQ. J lost 4 bases, V lost 5 bases, and 4 bases had no gene match.

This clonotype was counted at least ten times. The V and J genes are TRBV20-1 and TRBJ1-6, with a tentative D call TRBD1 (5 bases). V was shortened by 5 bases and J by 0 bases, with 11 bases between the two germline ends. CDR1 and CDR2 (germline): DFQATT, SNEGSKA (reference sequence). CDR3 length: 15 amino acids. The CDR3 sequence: CSASQDASYNSPLHF. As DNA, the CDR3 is TGCAGTGCTTCACAGGATGCCTCCTATAATTCACCCCTCCACTTT.

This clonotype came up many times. The CDR3 DNA sequence: TGCAGTGCTAGAACCGGACTAGCGGGAGGTAAAGAGACCCAGTACTTC. Residues: CSARTGLAGGKETQYF. This chain uses TRBV20-1 with TRBJ2-5, with TRBD2 matching 14 bases. This CDR3 contains 16 residues. V lost 2 bases, J lost 3 bases, and 5 bases stayed unmatched. CDR1 is DFQATT and CDR2 is SNEGSKA in the germline V gene (reference sequence).

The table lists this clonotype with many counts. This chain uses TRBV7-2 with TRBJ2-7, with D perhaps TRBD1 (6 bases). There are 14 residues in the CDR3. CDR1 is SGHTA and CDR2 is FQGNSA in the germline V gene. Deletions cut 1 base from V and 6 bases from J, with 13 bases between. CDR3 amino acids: CASSLDTGLSEQYF. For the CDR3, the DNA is TGTGCCAGCAGCTTAGATACAGGGCTCAGCGAGCAGTACTTC.

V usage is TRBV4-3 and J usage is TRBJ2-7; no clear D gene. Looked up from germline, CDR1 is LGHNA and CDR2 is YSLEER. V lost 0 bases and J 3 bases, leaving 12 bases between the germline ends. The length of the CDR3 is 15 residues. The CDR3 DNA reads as TGCGCCAGCAGCCAAGATCGGGCAAACTACTACGAGCAGTACTTC. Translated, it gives CASSQDRANYYEQYF.

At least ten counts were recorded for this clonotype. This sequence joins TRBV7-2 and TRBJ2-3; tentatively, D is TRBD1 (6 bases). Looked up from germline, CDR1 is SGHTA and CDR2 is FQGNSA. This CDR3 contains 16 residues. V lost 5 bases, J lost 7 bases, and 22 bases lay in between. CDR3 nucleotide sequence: TGTGCCAGCAGCCAGGGGAAGCTAAGGGTCACGAATACGCAGTATTTT. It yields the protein CASSQGKLRVTNTQYF.

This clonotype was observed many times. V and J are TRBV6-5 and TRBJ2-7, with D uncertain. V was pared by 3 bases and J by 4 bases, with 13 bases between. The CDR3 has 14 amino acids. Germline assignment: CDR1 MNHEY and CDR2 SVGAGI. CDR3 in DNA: TGTGCCAGCAGTTATACTATTCTCGGATACGAGCAGTACTTC. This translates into CASSYTILGYEQYF.

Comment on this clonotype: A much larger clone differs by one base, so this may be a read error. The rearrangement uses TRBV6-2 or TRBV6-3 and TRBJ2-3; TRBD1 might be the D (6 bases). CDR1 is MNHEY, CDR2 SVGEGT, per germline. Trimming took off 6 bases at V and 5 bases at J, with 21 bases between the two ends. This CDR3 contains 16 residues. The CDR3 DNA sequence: TGTGCCAGCAGCCCCGCAGGGCAGGGGCGGGTAGATACGCAGTATTTT. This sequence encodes CASSPAGQGRVDTQYF.

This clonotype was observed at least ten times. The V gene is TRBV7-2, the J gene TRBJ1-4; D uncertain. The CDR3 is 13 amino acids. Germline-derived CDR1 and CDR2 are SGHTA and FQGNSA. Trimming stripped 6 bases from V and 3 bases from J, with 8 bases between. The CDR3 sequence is CASSRQPNEKLFF. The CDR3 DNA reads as TGTGCCAGCAGTCGGCAGCCTAATGAAAAACTGTTTTTT.

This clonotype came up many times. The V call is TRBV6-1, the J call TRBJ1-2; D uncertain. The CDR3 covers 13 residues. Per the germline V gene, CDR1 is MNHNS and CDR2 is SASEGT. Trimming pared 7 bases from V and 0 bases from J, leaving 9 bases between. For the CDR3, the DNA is TGTGCCAGCAACGAACAGCCTAACTATGGCTACACCTTC. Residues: CASNEQPNYGYTF.

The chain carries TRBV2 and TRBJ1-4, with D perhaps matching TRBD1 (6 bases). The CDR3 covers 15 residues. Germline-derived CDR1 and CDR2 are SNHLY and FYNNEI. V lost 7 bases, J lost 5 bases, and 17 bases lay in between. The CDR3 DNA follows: TGTGCCAGCACTTTAACGGACGGGACAAATGAAAAACTGTTTTTT. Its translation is CASTLTDGTNEKLFF.

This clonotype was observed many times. The chain's CDR3 is CASSFVGGDYTDTQYF. The CDR3 DNA sequence: TGTGCCAGCAGCTTTGTCGGCGGGGATTACACAGATACGCAGTATTTT. This sequence joins TRBV12-1 and TRBJ2-3; the DNA was not used to check the table's D call, TRBD2. TRBV12-1 is a pseudogene segment. The CDR3 covers 16 residues.

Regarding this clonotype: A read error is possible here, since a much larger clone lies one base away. The CDR3 bases are TGCGCCAGCAGCCAAGGAGGGGCAGGGTTTGGCTACACCTTC. This encodes CASSQGGAGFGYTF. This chain uses TRBV4-3 with TRBJ1-2, with TRBD1 as a possible D gene (5 bases). Trimming shortened V by 1 base and J by 7 bases, and 13 bases separated the two germline ends. The CDR3 has 14 residues. The germline V gene has CDR1 LGHNA and CDR2 YSLEER.

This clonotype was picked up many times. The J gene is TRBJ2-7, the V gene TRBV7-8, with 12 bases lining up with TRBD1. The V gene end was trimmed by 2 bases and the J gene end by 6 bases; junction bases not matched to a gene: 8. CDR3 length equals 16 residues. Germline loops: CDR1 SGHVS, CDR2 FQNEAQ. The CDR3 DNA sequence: TGTGCCAGCAGCTTAACCCCGGGACAGGGGGCCGGCGAGCAGTACTTC. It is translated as CASSLTPGQGAGEQYF.

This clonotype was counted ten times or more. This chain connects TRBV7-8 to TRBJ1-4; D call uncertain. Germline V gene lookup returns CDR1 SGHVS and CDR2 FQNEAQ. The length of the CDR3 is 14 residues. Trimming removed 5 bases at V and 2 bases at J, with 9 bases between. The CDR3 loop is CASSPSRTNEKLFF. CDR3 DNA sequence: TGTGCCAGCAGCCCTAGTCGGACTAATGAAAAACTGTTTTTT.

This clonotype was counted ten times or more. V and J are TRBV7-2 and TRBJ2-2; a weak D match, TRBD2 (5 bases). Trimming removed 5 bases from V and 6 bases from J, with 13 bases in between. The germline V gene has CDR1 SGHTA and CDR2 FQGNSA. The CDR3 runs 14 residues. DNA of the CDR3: TGTGCCAGCAGCCGAGGCGGGTCACCCGGGGAGCTGTTTTTT. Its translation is CASSRGGSPGELFF.

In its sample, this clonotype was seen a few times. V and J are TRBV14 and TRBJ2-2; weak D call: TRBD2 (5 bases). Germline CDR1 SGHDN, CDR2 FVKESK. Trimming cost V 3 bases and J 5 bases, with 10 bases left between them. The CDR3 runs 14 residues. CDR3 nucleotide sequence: TGTGCCAGCAGCCACAAGAGAGGGACCGGGGAGCTGTTTTTT. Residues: CASSHKRGTGELFF.

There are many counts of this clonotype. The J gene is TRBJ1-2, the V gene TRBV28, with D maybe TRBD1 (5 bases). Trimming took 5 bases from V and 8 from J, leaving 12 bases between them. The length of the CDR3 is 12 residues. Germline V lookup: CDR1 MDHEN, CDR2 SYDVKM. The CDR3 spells CASSGQLEGYTF. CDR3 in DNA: TGTGCCAGCAGTGGACAACTAGAGGGCTACACCTTC.

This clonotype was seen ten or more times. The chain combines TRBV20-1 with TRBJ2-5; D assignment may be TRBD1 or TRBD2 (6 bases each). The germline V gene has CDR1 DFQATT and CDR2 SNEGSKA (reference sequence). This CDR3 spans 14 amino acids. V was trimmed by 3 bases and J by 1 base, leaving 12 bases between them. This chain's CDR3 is CSASAGGSQETQYF. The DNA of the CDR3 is TGCAGTGCTAGTGCCGGGGGCAGCCAAGAGACCCAGTACTTC.

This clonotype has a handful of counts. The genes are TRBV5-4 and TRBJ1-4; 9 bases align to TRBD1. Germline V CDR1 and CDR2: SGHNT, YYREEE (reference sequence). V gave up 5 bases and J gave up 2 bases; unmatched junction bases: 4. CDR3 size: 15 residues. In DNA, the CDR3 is TGTGCCAGCAGTCGCACAGGGGGCACTAATGAAAAACTGTTTTTT. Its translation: CASSRTGGTNEKLFF.

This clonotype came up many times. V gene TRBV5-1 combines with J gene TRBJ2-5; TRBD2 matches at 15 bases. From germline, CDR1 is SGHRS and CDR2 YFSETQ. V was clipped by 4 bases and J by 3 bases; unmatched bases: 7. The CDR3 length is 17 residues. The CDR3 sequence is CASSLGLAGGSEETQYF. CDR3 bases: TGCGCCAGCAGCCTTGGACTAGCGGGAGGGTCTGAAGAGACCCAGTACTTC. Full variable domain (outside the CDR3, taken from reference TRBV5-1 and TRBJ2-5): KAGVTQTPRYLIKTRGQQVTLSCSPISGHRSVSWYQQTPGQGLQFLFEYFSETQRNKGNFPGRFSGRQFSNSRSEMNVSTLELGDSALYLCASSLGLAGGSEETQYFGPGTRLLVL.

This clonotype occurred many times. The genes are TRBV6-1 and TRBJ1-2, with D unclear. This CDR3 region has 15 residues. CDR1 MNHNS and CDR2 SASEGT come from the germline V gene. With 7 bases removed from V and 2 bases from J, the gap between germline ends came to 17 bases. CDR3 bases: TGTGCCAGCACCTCAAGCCCCACAGACAACTATGGCTACACCTTC. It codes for CASTSSPTDNYGYTF.

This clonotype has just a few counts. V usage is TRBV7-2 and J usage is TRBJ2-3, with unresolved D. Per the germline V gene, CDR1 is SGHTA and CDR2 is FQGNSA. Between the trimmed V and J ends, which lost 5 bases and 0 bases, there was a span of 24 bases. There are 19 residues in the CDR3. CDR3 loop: CASSPFLTGHRSSTDTQYF. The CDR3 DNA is TGTGCCAGCAGCCCCTTCCTCACCGGCCACCGGTCTAGCACAGATACGCAGTATTTT.